This is a list of T cell receptor beta chains from one sample in a study of shared clonotypes between healthy human individuals. Libraries were prepared by immunoSEQ multiplex PCR; TCRdb keeps only in-frame clonotypes and omits some of them. The sample comprises some 660,000 clones, around 78% of which are singletons, and 1.5% to 2% rests with the top ten. The source material was memory CD4+ T cells sorted from blood. The receptor source for this set is a woman aged 30 to 39 in good health. Each CDR3 is given with its conserved first and last residue. Each record gives: J gene, V gene, CDR3 protein.

>TRBJ2-7|TRBV18
CASSPPTGTFAYEQYF
>TRBJ1-4|TRBV19
CASSIARTNEKLFF
>TRBJ2-2|TRBV27
CASSFAAGGVNTGELFF
>TRBJ2-4|TRBV19
CASSIVGKGAGAQYKNIQYF
>TRBJ1-4|TRBV5-1
CASRLDGNEKLFF
>TRBJ1-3|TRBV19
CASGESPAGGGNTIYF
>NA|TRBV28
CASRRTRLAGASEQYF
>TRBJ2-5|TRBV6-5
CASRAGQETQYF
>TRBJ1-3|TRBV10-3
CAISPAGNTIYF
>TRBJ2-3|TRBV11-2
CASRSPGRTTDTQYF
>TRBJ2-1|TRBV5-5
CASSSGPSSYNEQFF
>TRBJ1-4|TRBV28
CASSPPLGGSKGEKLFF
>TRBJ2-1|TRBV5-5
CASSLVAGGNNEQFF
>TRBJ1-1|TRBV5-1
CASSLTSDTEAFF
>TRBJ1-1|TRBV27
CASSRPGQHTEAFF
>TRBJ1-5|TRBV5-1
CASSLAPGLGQPQHF
>TRBJ2-2|TRBV10-1
CASREGPGGELFF
>TRBJ2-7|TRBV6-5
CASKREHSYEQYF
>TRBJ2-1|TRBV27
CASSSMASRGNEQFF
>TRBJ1-2|TRBV6-5
CASSLQFNANYGYTF
>TRBJ1-1|TRBV7-2
CASSLGGAANTEAFF
>TRBJ2-3|TRBV10-3
CAINRASGTDTQYF
>TRBJ1-5|TRBV2
CASSNFLGRRITPQHF
>TRBJ2-5|TRBV2
CASSTPRAGTFQETQYF
>TRBJ1-1|TRBV7-9
CASSIYRSEAFF
>TRBJ2-5|TRBV7-9
CASSLAKVQETQYF
>TRBJ1-2|TRBV7-2
CASSLAGGYTF
>TRBJ1-3|TRBV2
CASSGRDSGNTIYF
>TRBJ1-4|TRBV2
CASSRDRGLEKLFF
>TRBJ2-7|TRBV5-1
CASSLSGQGYEQYF
>TRBJ2-7|TRBV4-2
CASSPDGQGTREQYF
>TRBJ2-1|TRBV5-1
CASSSPGGNEQFF
>TRBJ1-2|TRBV28
CASSSPGQGLLANYGYTF
>TRBJ2-3|TRBV5-1
CASSSLASASTDTQYF
>TRBJ2-6|TRBV5-8
CASSLVMTGRTGANVLTF
>TRBJ1-2|TRBV29-1
CSVYSKAGGGYTF
>TRBJ2-7|TRBV6-4
CASSAVRGLGRSYEQYF
>TRBJ2-7|TRBV5-1
CASSSGRGLLF
>TRBJ2-7|TRBV5-1
CASSLGLVGREQYF
>TRBJ2-1|TRBV4-1
CASSQARTSGNEQFF
>TRBJ1-5|TRBV25-1
CASSENRAGNQPQHF
>TRBJ2-3|TRBV7-6
CASSLAVGTGRGTQYF
>TRBJ1-5|TRBV29-1
CSVGTGVDQPQHF
>TRBJ1-4|TRBV7-2
CASSLAVGNEKLFF
>TRBJ2-6|TRBV6-1
CASSVKPSSGANVLTF
>TRBJ1-5|TRBV21-1
CASSGTGEDQPQHF
>TRBJ2-2|TRBV7-2
CASSFDPSGELFF
>TRBJ2-3|TRBV7-7
CASSPQGSGTDTQYF
>NA|TRBV25-1
CASARGSYEQYF
>TRBJ2-2|TRBV19
CASSGVGSNGELFF
>TRBJ2-5|TRBV11-2
CASSPGTSGAAQYF
>TRBJ2-1|TRBV19
CASSHQQGTQFF
>TRBJ1-3|TRBV7-2
CASSHPPGAGNTIYF
>TRBJ1-4|TRBV2
CASSEGRGNEKLFF
>TRBJ2-7|TRBV9
CASSVDPVDRGYEQYF
>TRBJ2-1|TRBV2
CASSPGLGVYNEQFF
>TRBJ1-2|TRBV28
CASSFGSATNYGYTF
>TRBJ1-1|TRBV15
CATSRDRAGDTEAFF
>TRBJ1-3|TRBV11-2
CASSLRSSGNTIYF